A single sample gave rise to the 19 T cell receptor beta chains below, sequenced in a study of identical twins. TCRdb passed the 5' RACE reads through MiXCR, listing each CDR3 protein once. The table includes more than 250,000 distinct CDR3 sequences, more than 6.5% detected once. These data were also reused for a study on yellow fever vaccine responses in identical twins.

The sample was memory (CD45RO+) T cells sorted from blood. These receptors all come from a woman under 30 in good health.

This clonotype turned up a few times. This rearrangement joins TRBV12-3 or TRBV12-4 to TRBJ2-1; D call uncertain. Trimming removed 1 base at V and 10 bases at J, with 11 bases between. The CDR3 runs 13 residues. The CDR3 DNA reads as TGTGCCAGCAGTTTAGGTGCGGCCTGGGAGCAGTTCTTC. As protein: CASSLGAAWEQFF.

There are many counts of this clonotype. This chain links TRBV4-2 with TRBJ1-5, with D hard to call. CDR1 and CDR2 from the germline V gene are LGHNA and YNFKEQ. This CDR3 is built from 15 residues. V lost 2 bases to trimming and J lost 0 bases, with 8 bases between them. In nucleotides, the CDR3 is TGTGCCAGCAGCCAATCAACCGATAGCAATCAGCCCCAGCATTTT. It codes for CASSQSTDSNQPQHF.

Ten or more counts support this clonotype. V usage is TRBV6-6 and J usage is TRBJ2-5; D gene uncertain. Looked up from germline, CDR1 is MNHNY and CDR2 is SVGAGI (reference sequence). V lost 6 bases and J 3 bases, leaving 5 bases between the germline ends. The CDR3 has 11 amino acids. The CDR3 is CASRWEETQYF. CDR3 nucleotide sequence: TGTGCCAGCAGGTGGGAAGAGACCCAGTACTTC.

There are a few counts of this clonotype. The V and J genes are TRBV28 and TRBJ2-7, with TRBD1 as a possible D gene (7 bases). Germline V gives CDR1 MDHEN, CDR2 SYDVKM. V was pared by 3 bases and J by 4 bases, with 13 bases between. This CDR3 has 14 amino acids. Here the CDR3 reads CASSFGRGVYEQYF. CDR3 coding DNA: TGTGCCAGCAGTTTTGGCAGGGGGGTATACGAGCAGTACTTC.

This clonotype was seen ten or more times. V is TRBV2 and J is TRBJ1-5; the D is unclear. Trimming stripped 6 bases from V and 0 bases from J, with 6 bases between. This CDR3 has 13 amino acids. Germline CDR1 SNHLY, CDR2 FYNNEI. DNA for the CDR3: TGTGCCAGCAGAATTAATAGCAATCAGCCCCAGCATTTT. Amino acid sequence: CASRINSNQPQHF.

This clonotype occurred many times. The chain employs TRBV20-1 and TRBJ2-3; D is unclear. V dropped 7 bases and J dropped 6 bases, with 11 bases sitting between them. The CDR3 is made up of 11 amino acids. Germline V gives CDR1 DFQATT, CDR2 SNEGSKA (reference sequence). DNA of the CDR3: TGCAGTGGCCCGGGTCCCGATACGCAGTATTTT. Translated, it gives CSGPGPDTQYF.

This clonotype was seen a few times. This chain links TRBV7-3 with TRBJ2-1, with D possibly matching TRBD2 (6 bases). Deletions cut 0 bases from V and 2 bases from J, with 11 bases between. Looked up from germline, CDR1 is SGHTA and CDR2 is FQGTGA. The length of the CDR3 is 16 residues. The CDR3 nucleotides are TGTGCCAGCAGCTTAACTAGCGGCCCGCCCTACAATGAGCAGTTCTTC. This encodes CASSLTSGPPYNEQFF.

This clonotype has at least ten counts. J is TRBJ2-2 and V is TRBV9; D unresolved. V was shortened by 0 bases and J by 2 bases, with 5 bases between the two germline ends. Germline values: CDR1 SGDLS, CDR2 YYNGEE. The CDR3 spans 14 residues. Written as DNA, the CDR3 is TGTGCCAGCAGCGTAGATGACAACACCGGGGAGCTGTTTTTT. This encodes CASSVDDNTGELFF.

This clonotype was detected a few times. The chain is built from TRBV11-2 and TRBJ1-2, with TRBD1 matching over 8 bases. The CDR3 spans 18 residues. Germline CDR1 SGHAT, CDR2 FQNNGV. Trimming removed 2 bases from V and 4 bases from J; junction bases left unmatched: 15. The CDR3: CASSLITPLRTGPYGYTF. Written as DNA, the CDR3 is TGTGCCAGCAGCTTAATTACGCCCCTCCGGACAGGGCCCTATGGCTACACCTTC. Full variable domain (outside the CDR3, taken from reference TRBV11-2 and TRBJ1-2): EAGVAQSPRYKIIEKRQSVAFWCNPISGHATLYWYQQILGQGPKLLIQFQNNGVVDDSQLPKDRFSAERLKGVDSTLKIQPAKLEDSAVYLCASSLITPLRTGPYGYTFGSGTRLTVV.

V is TRBV3-1 and J is TRBJ2-5, with 11 bases lining up with TRBD1. The CDR3 contains 16 residues. Germline loops: CDR1 LGHDT, CDR2 YNNKEL (reference sequence). V shed 4 bases and J 6 bases; nucleotides not matched to a gene: 10. CDR3 DNA: TGTGCCAGCAGCCCGAGGACAGGGGGCGCATTAAAGACCCAGTACTTC. This codes for CASSPRTGGALKTQYF.

The genes are TRBV20-1 and TRBJ2-7, with D perhaps given as TRBD1 or TRBD2 (5 bases each). V shed 0 bases and J shed 6 bases, with 18 bases lying between them. The CDR3 sequence is 15 residues long. In germline, CDR1 is DFQATT, CDR2 SNEGSKA (reference sequence). The CDR3 reads CSAREGAGTVSEQYV. In DNA, the CDR3 is TGCAGTGCTAGAGAGGGAGCCGGGACCGTGAGCGAGCAGTACGTC.

This clonotype was detected ten times or more. The chain is built from TRBV6-1 and TRBJ1-5; D may be TRBD1 (5 bases). Trimming shortened V by 7 bases and J by 8 bases, and 18 bases separated the two germline ends. In germline, CDR1 is MNHNS, CDR2 SASEGT. The CDR3 has 14 amino acids. CDR3 sequence reads: CASNQGWVGEPQHF. CDR3 in DNA: TGTGCCAGCAACCAGGGATGGGTAGGGGAGCCCCAGCATTTT.

This clonotype was picked up many times. The rearrangement links TRBV15 to TRBJ1-5; no reliable D call. With 3 bases removed from V and 7 bases from J, the gap between germline ends came to 13 bases. The CDR3 is made up of 14 amino acids. CDR1 and CDR2 from the germline V gene are LNHNV and YYDKDF (reference sequence). CDR3 bases: TGTGCCACCAGCAGTGAGGTCGGGCTGCAGCCCCAGCATTTT. This sequence encodes CATSSEVGLQPQHF. Full variable domain (outside the CDR3, taken from reference TRBV15 and TRBJ1-5): DAMVIQNPRYQVTQFGKPVTLSCSQTLNHNVMYWYQQKSSQAPKLLFHYYDKDFNNEADTPDNFQSRRPNTSFCFLDIRSPGLGDTAMYLCATSSEVGLQPQHFGDGTRLSIL.

This clonotype was seen a few times. The rearrangement links TRBV20-1 to TRBJ2-1, with D possibly being TRBD2 (6 bases). This CDR3 is 15 amino acids long. Trimming stripped 5 bases from V and 0 bases from J, with 14 bases between. Germline V gives CDR1 DFQATT, CDR2 SNEGSKA (reference sequence). Here the CDR3 DNA reads TGCAGTGCTTTAATAGCGGACTTCTCCTACAATGAGCAGTTCTTC. Translating it yields CSALIADFSYNEQFF.

The V and J genes are TRBV11-2 and TRBJ2-5; possibly TRBD1 or TRBD2 for D (6 bases each). V gave up 5 bases and J gave up 4 bases, with 14 bases separating them. The CDR3 extends over 14 amino acids. CDR1 and CDR2 from the germline V gene are SGHAT and FQNNGV. CDR3 DNA: TGTGCCAGCAGCGGGCCCGGGGGCCCAGAGACCCAGTACTTC. Translated, it gives CASSGPGGPETQYF.

This clonotype has just a few counts. The chain recombines TRBV7-7 with TRBJ2-5; the D gene is possibly TRBD1 (5 bases). V lost 5 bases and J 6 bases, leaving 19 bases between the germline ends. The CDR3 extends over 15 amino acids. Germline V lookup: CDR1 SSHAT, CDR2 FNYEAQ (reference sequence). This CDR3 is CASSQNQGNEKTQYF. Written as DNA, the CDR3 is TGTGCCAGCAGCCAAAACCAGGGAAATGAAAAGACCCAGTACTTC.

Remarks on this clonotype: Possible read error: a much larger clone is one base away. The chain couples TRBV25-1 to TRBJ2-5; TRBD2 agrees at 10 bases. CDR3 length: 14 residues. Germline V gene lookup returns CDR1 MGHDK and CDR2 SYGVNS. CDR3 amino acids: CASSELAGEEAQYF. The DNA of the CDR3 is TGTGCCAGCAGTGAACTAGCGGGAGAAGAGGCCCAGTACTTC.

There are many counts of this clonotype. This rearrangement joins TRBV12-3 or TRBV12-4 to TRBJ1-1, with a possible D match to TRBD1 (6 bases). CDR3 length: 13 amino acids. Trimming left V 5 bases short and J 4 bases short, with 11 bases between. The CDR3 reads CASSAPRGTEAFF. The CDR3 DNA reads as TGTGCCAGCAGTGCCCCCAGGGGCACTGAAGCTTTCTTT.

This clonotype was counted many times. This chain connects TRBV24-1 to TRBJ2-2; 8 bases line up with TRBD2. This CDR3 contains 16 residues. CDR1 and CDR2 (germline): KGHDR, SFDVKD. J gave up 1 base and V 1 base, and 1 base lay outside the gene matches. CDR3 sequence (DNA): TGTGCCACCAGTGATTTCGGGGGGGAGAACACCGGGGAGCTGTTTTTT. It translates to CATSDFGGENTGELFF.